Here is one T cell receptor (beta chain) with its context. Its target is not known. This entry comes from a study of PD-L1 blockade in urothelial cancer. Study at large: Intravenous atezolizumab, 1,200 mg every 3 weeks, was begun by patients at some point between 2013 and 2014. T cells numbered a median of around 140,000 in the blood samples. General observations from the study: At the 3-week point, tumor-associated blood clones expanded more in durable-benefit patients.

This sample's time point: pretreatment peripheral blood. There were between 1 and 8 samples from each patient, taken pretreatment and on-treatment. V shed 9 bases and J 1 base; nucleotides not matched to a gene: 2. The CDR3 sequence is 12 residues long. In germline, CDR1 is WNHNN, CDR2 SYGVQD (reference sequence). TCRdb keeps only in-frame clones here, not all; method: immunoSEQ multiplex PCR. The table shows about 95,000 clones, with over 75% occurring only once. The gene calls are TRBV10-1 and TRBJ1-1; TRBD1 matches at 7 bases. The specimen comprised PBMCs, sampled around atezolizumab (anti-PD-L1) treatment. The source is a man in his 60s with urothelial cancer. This CDR3 reads CASSGGNTEAFF. In nucleotides, the CDR3 is TGCGCCAGTTCAGGGGGGAACACTGAAGCTTTCTTT.